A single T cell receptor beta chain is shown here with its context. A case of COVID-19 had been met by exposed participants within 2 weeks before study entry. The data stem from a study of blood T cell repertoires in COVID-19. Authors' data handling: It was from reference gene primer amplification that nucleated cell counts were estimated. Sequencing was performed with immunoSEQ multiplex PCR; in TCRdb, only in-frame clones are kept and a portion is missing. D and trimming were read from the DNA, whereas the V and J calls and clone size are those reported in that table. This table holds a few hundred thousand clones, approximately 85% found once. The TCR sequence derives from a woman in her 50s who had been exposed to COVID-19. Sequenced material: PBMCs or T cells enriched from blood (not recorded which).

CDR3 nucleotide sequence: TGTGCCAGCAGCCAGACTAGCGGGGGATACAATGAGCAGTTCTTC. It yields the protein CASSQTSGGYNEQFF. The J gene is TRBJ2-1, the V gene TRBV5-5, with 12 nucleotides matching TRBD2. Germline V gives CDR1 SGHKS, CDR2 YYEKEE (reference sequence). This CDR3 contains 15 residues. J was trimmed by 4 bases and V by 4 bases; bases with no gene match: 3.